This T cell receptor (beta chain) appears in the sequencing data of a study of early T cells in non-severe SARS-CoV-2 infection. Study details: Chains from this unsorted whole-blood bulk RNA could not be paired.

The CDR3 loop spans 12 amino acids. V was cut by 5 bases and J by 7 bases, with 12 bases left in between. The germline V gene encodes CDR1 LGHDT and CDR2 YNNKEL (reference sequence). The study's findings and limits: Anti-spike CD8 responses were favored in VDJdb matching, and private and CD4 specificities were missed.

Details on this clonotype: Its antigen is as yet unknown.

The protocol attached unique molecular identifiers to individual cDNA molecules. TCRdb processed the 5' RACE reads anew with MiXCR; each CDR3 protein has one entry. The sample includes roughly 70,000 distinct CDR3 sequences, approximately 13% of them seen just once. Sequenced material: whole blood. The rearrangement uses TRBV3-1 and TRBJ2-7; the D call may be TRBD1 or TRBD2 (6 bases each). This clonotype originated in an adult who was a healthcare worker with PCR-confirmed SARS-CoV-2 infection or an uninfected control (not recorded which). CDR3 in amino acids: CASSRGGREQYF. The CDR3 nucleotides are TGTGCCAGCAGCAGAGGGGGGCGGGAGCAGTACTTC.